This T cell receptor (beta chain) was identified in a study of beta chain features in type 1 diabetes. Whole-study results and caveats: Moderately but significantly shorter TCRB CDR3s were found in Type 1 diabetes patients in all four CD4+ subsets. Patients with type 1 diabetes showed fewer VDJ junction insertions and more deletions.

Reverse transcription of all isolated RNA meant that expressed TCRB transcripts were sequenced. Assay: immunoSEQ multiplex PCR; the TCRdb copy retains only in-frame clones and omits some. The table includes 390,000 or so clones, approximately 15% detected once. Comment on this clone: Its matching antigen is unknown.

This CDR3 region has 14 residues. The germline V gene encodes CDR1 ENHRY and CDR2 SYGVKD. V lost 2 bases and J lost 1; bases outside the gene matches: 0. Sequencing was carried out using naive CD4+ T cells from blood. The chain couples TRBV10-3 to TRBJ2-3, with TRBD2 matching 7 bases. The receptor comes from a man aged 25-45 years in good health. The CDR3 DNA reads as TGTGCCATCAGTGAGACTAGCGGCACAGATACGCAGTATTTT. It codes for CAISETSGTDTQYF.